This T cell receptor beta chain was identified during a study of graft-versus-host responses after intestinal transplantation. Study at large: Recipients were all induced with anti-thymocyte globulin, then given tacrolimus and steroids for around three years.

Clones were sequenced by immunoSEQ multiplex PCR, and TCRdb holds only the in-frame ones, with some missing. The data show some 5,600 clones, about 75% seen once. Trimming took 6 bases from V and 6 from J, leaving 12 bases between them. Germline V lookup: CDR1 MNHEY, CDR2 SVGAGI. The CDR3 length is 14 residues. Intraepithelial and lamina propria lymphocytes were released after the graft tissue was processed. On this clone itself: Its cognate antigen is unknown.

Study-level points and caveats: Peak GvH clone levels in circulation were associated with early post-transplant HvG declines.

This chain connects TRBV6-5 to TRBJ1-6, with D tentatively TRBD1 (6 bases). The sequencing used ileum tissue, collected about 240 days after intestinal transplant. This sequence originates from a human patient who received an intestinal transplant, so some T cells may come from the graft donor. The CDR3 region is CASSPNRANSPLHF. The CDR3 nucleotides read TGTGCCAGCAGCCCCAACAGGGCTAATTCACCCCTCCACTTT.